The rows below give T cell receptor beta chains drawn from one sample of a study of CXCR3-negative and CXCR3-positive naive CD8 T cells. TCRdb re-called the 5' RACE reads and gives one entry per CDR3 protein, without DNA. This table holds some 61,000 distinct CDR3 sequences. The material sequenced was naive CXCR3- CD8+ T cells from blood. The receptors were gathered from a human donor in good health. Some clones in this sample may be carry-over from other donors' samples. The CDR3 runs from the conserved cysteine through the conserved F or W.

>TRBJ2-2|TRBV29-1
CSARGQGPGELFF
>TRBJ2-1|TRBV7-9
CASSSGTSGRDHNEQFF
>TRBJ1-1|TRBV7-9
CASSLAPSGTEAFF
>TRBJ1-1|TRBV28
CASNPDRLNTEAFF
>TRBJ1-2|TRBV21-1
CASSKVRRRPRNYGYTF
>TRBJ2-3|TRBV20-1
CSAPSQRGDGTDTQYF
>TRBJ1-1|TRBV14
CASSPLDSDLNYYNTEAFF
>TRBJ2-7|TRBV4-1
CASSQGGYEQYF
>TRBJ2-2|TRBV29-1
CSVEDLPRGGLTGELFF
>TRBJ2-3|TRBV4-2
CASSQEGTDTQYF
>TRBJ1-3|TRBV28
CASSVIGNSGNTIYF
>TRBJ1-2|TRBV29-1
CSVRVEANYGYTF
>TRBJ2-3|TRBV6-5
CAIRREGGTQYF
>TRBJ1-1|TRBV12-3/TRBV12-4
CASSLGVSGGTEAFF
>TRBJ2-1|TRBV28
CASSSWTAYNEQFF
>TRBJ2-1|TRBV6-2/TRBV6-3
CASSYEGLRSFF
>TRBJ2-7|TRBV20-1
CSARDLDREIHEQYF
>TRBJ1-2|TRBV29-1
CSVMPREFYGYTF
>TRBJ1-1|TRBV11-2
CASSLVARGGTEAFF
>TRBJ2-7|TRBV14
CASSFRDGSSYEQYF
>TRBJ2-7|TRBV29-1
CSVRGGQGEQYF
>TRBJ1-1|TRBV19
CATIRGAEAFF
>TRBJ2-1|TRBV2
CASSEHYNEQFF
>TRBJ2-1|TRBV14
CASSHPGTRIYNEQFF
>TRBJ1-1|TRBV12-3/TRBV12-4
CASSLTGGAAEAFF
>TRBJ2-1|TRBV29-1
CSVGGRTSYNEQFF
>TRBJ1-2|TRBV5-6
CASSSAPGQFDYGYTF
>TRBJ1-2|TRBV12-3/TRBV12-4
CASASPGPWGYTF